The 18 T cell receptor beta chains below were found in one sample sequenced in a study of CD8 T cells in ankylosing spondylitis. Study outcomes and limitations: The study identified a TCR beta motif of several highly homologous variants that appeared characteristic of ankylosing spondylitis blood.

Antigens of these TCRs are unknown. TCRdb passed the 5' RACE reads through MiXCR, listing each CDR3 protein once. The profile shows hundreds of thousands of distinct CDR3 sequences, approximately 12% of them singletons. Material: blood, either unsorted or a sorted T cell fraction (not recorded which). These receptors all come from a male donor with ankylosing spondylitis.

The rearrangement joins TRBV11-1 to TRBJ2-7, with D perhaps TRBD2 (5 bases). CDR1 SGHAT and CDR2 FQDESV come from the germline V gene (reference sequence). V lost 4 bases to trimming and J lost 1 base, with 14 bases between them. The CDR3 is 15 residues long. The DNA for the CDR3 is TGTGCCAGCAGCTATGACCTGGACTTATCCTACGAGCAGTACGTC. Protein product: CASSYDLDLSYEQYV.

The genes are TRBV5-1 and TRBJ1-5; the D gene is possibly TRBD1 (5 bases). The V end lost 6 bases, the J end lost 3 bases, and 22 bases lay between the germline ends. The V gene's germline CDR1 is SGHRS and CDR2 YFSETQ. CDR3 length: 17 residues. CDR3 loop: CASILDNALRVNQPQHF. Written as DNA, the CDR3 is TGCGCCAGCATATTGGACAACGCCCTCAGGGTCAATCAGCCCCAGCATTTT.

The chain links TRBV11-1 to TRBJ2-3; 12 bases fit TRBD2. Germline CDR1 SGHAT, CDR2 FQDESV (reference sequence). The CDR3 has 16 amino acids. V lost 5 bases, J lost 4 bases, and 7 bases stayed unmatched. The CDR3 region has the DNA TGTGCCAGCAGCCCGCGGACTAGCGGGAAATCAGATACGCAGTATTTT. Translating gives CASSPRTSGKSDTQYF.

This clonotype was seen more than once but under ten times. The chain uses TRBV24-1 and TRBJ1-2, with a possible D match to TRBD1 (5 bases). Looked up from germline, CDR1 is KGHDR and CDR2 is SFDVKD. Trimming shortened V by 2 bases and J by 1 base, and 7 bases separated the two germline ends. The CDR3 consists of 14 residues. The CDR3 nucleotides read TGTGCCACCAGTGATTACAGGAATAACTATGGCTACACCTTC. It yields the protein CATSDYRNNYGYTF.

The V and J genes are TRBV12-3 or TRBV12-4 and TRBJ2-5; D unresolved. Trimming removed 0 bases from V and 1 base from J, with 6 bases in between. The CDR3 runs to 14 residues. CDR3 loop: CASSLALVQETQYF. CDR3 sequence (DNA): TGTGCCAGCAGTTTAGCGTTAGTCCAAGAGACCCAGTACTTC.

This clonotype has ten or more counts. The chain employs TRBV29-1 and TRBJ2-1; D perhaps matches TRBD2 (6 bases). CDR1 SQVTM and CDR2 ANQGSEA come from the germline V gene. The germline V and J ends were trimmed by 8 bases and 3 bases, with 11 bases remaining between them. The CDR3 has 12 residues. For the CDR3, the DNA is TGCAGCATAGAGCGGGTCTACAATGAGCAGTTCTTC. Encoded protein: CSIERVYNEQFF.

This clonotype has just a few counts. The chain employs TRBV12-3 or TRBV12-4 and TRBJ2-5; 10 bases fit TRBD2. This CDR3 comprises 15 residues. J was trimmed by 7 bases and V by 4 bases; bases with no gene match: 9. CDR3 amino acids: CASSSSGRAIGTQYF. For the CDR3, the DNA is TGTGCCAGCAGTTCGAGCGGGAGGGCCATCGGGACCCAGTACTTC.

The J gene is TRBJ1-4, the V gene TRBV12-3 or TRBV12-4; unclear D gene. There are 15 residues in the CDR3. Trimming took off 6 bases at V and 4 bases at J, with 15 bases between the two ends. CDR3 DNA: TGTGCCAGCAGCCCGGGGAGGGCTAATAATGAAAAACTGTTTTTT. Translation: CASSPGRANNEKLFF.

Ten or more counts support this clonotype. The genes are TRBV6-5 and TRBJ2-1, with D possibly matching TRBD2 (6 bases). Germline V CDR1 and CDR2: MNHEY, SVGAGI. CDR3 length: 15 amino acids. With 2 bases removed from V and 2 bases from J, the gap between germline ends came to 10 bases. The CDR3 DNA reads TGTGCCAGCAGTTACGCTCGGGAGACCTACAATGAGCAGTTCTTC. This encodes CASSYARETYNEQFF.

This clonotype was picked up a small number of times. The V and J genes are TRBV9 and TRBJ2-1; TRBD2 agrees at 8 bases. The junction had 8 bases not matched to a gene; V was cut back by 3 bases and J by 6 bases. The CDR3 consists of 15 residues. Germline lookup yields CDR1 SGDLS and CDR2 YYNGEE. The CDR3 DNA follows: TGTGCCAGCAGCGGAGTCATAGCGGGATTCAATGAGCAGTTCTTC. Protein product: CASSGVIAGFNEQFF.

A note on this clonotype: One end of the junction fails to match germline, which may point to a read error. The chain joins TRBV19 to TRBJ1-5; the D gene is possibly TRBD1 (6 bases). Germline V CDR1 and CDR2: LNHDA, SQIVND (reference sequence). This CDR3 has 12 amino acids. CDR3 sequence: CANSGGYQPQHF. In DNA, the CDR3 is TGTGCCAATAGTGGGGGCTATCAGCCCCAGCATTTT. Filled out from reference TRBV19 and TRBJ1-5, the complete variable domain reads DGGITQSPKYLFRKEGQNVTLSCEQNLNHDAMYWYRQDPGQGLRLIYYSQIVNDFQKGDIAEGYSVSREKKESFPLTVTSAQKNPTAFYLCANSGGYQPQHFGDGTRLSIL.

In its sample, this clonotype was seen a few times. The V call is TRBV20-1, the J call TRBJ2-1, with 9 bases that match TRBD2. The V segment lost 1 base and the J segment 4 bases; nucleotides outside the gene matches: 11. Per germline, CDR1 DFQATT and CDR2 SNEGSKA (reference sequence). The CDR3 loop spans 17 amino acids. In DNA form, the CDR3 reads TGCAGTGCTAGAGGCCCCGGCGGTAGCGGGGGATACAATGAGCAGTTCTTC. Residues: CSARGPGGSGGYNEQFF.

This chain joins TRBV27 and TRBJ1-1; the D is unclear. CDR3 length equals 13 residues. Looked up from germline, CDR1 is MNHEY and CDR2 is SMNVEV (reference sequence). V gave up 7 bases and J gave up 4 bases, with 13 bases separating them. CDR3 protein: CASIPPTRTEAFF. DNA of the CDR3: TGTGCCAGCATTCCTCCGACCCGCACTGAAGCTTTCTTT.

In its sample, this clonotype was seen a few times. The chain combines TRBV5-1 with TRBJ2-3, with TRBD2 identical over 11 bases. V gave up 0 bases and J gave up 4 bases; unmatched junction bases: 4. The germline CDR1 and CDR2 sequences are SGHRS and YFSETQ. This CDR3 has 16 amino acids. The CDR3 is CASSLELAGDPDTQYF. The CDR3 DNA reads TGCGCCAGCAGCTTGGAACTAGCGGGAGACCCAGATACGCAGTATTTT.

This clonotype was counted at least ten times. V and J are TRBV12-3 or TRBV12-4 and TRBJ1-1; no reliable D call. V was pared by 5 bases and J by 6 bases, with 16 bases between. The CDR3 loop spans 14 amino acids. The chain's CDR3 is CASSPRTAQAEAFF. The CDR3 region has the DNA TGTGCCAGCAGTCCTAGGACCGCGCAGGCTGAAGCTTTCTTT.

The chain joins TRBV27 to TRBJ1-1; weak D call: TRBD1 (5 bases). Per germline, CDR1 MNHEY and CDR2 SMNVEV (reference sequence). This CDR3 has 15 residues. Trimming cost V 7 bases and J 1 base, with 16 bases left between them. The CDR3 loop reads CASIALGTANTEAFF. The CDR3 nucleotides read TGTGCCAGCATTGCTTTGGGGACGGCGAACACTGAAGCTTTCTTT.

This clonotype was found a few times. The rearrangement uses TRBV20-1 and TRBJ2-7, with 9 bases aligning to TRBD1. Germline V gene sequence: CDR1 DFQATT, CDR2 SNEGSKA (reference sequence). The CDR3 sequence is 12 residues long. V lost 3 bases to trimming and J lost 4 bases; unmatched junction nucleotides: 1. The CDR3 spells CSARDRGYEQYV. CDR3 nucleotide sequence: TGCAGTGCTAGGGACAGGGGTTACGAGCAGTACGTC.

This chain connects TRBV7-9 to TRBJ1-4; no definite D call. The CDR3 totals 15 residues. The germline V and J ends were trimmed by 1 base and 5 bases, with 11 bases remaining between them. Germline lookup yields CDR1 SEHNR and CDR2 FQNEAQ (reference sequence). In nucleotides, the CDR3 is TGTGCCAGCAGCTTAGTAATGGGTCAGAATGAAAAACTGTTTTTT. This translates into CASSLVMGQNEKLFF.